This is a list of T cell receptor beta chains from one sample in a study of blood T cell repertoires in COVID-19. Clones were read by immunoSEQ multiplex PCR, and TCRdb kept only the in-frame ones, dropping some. The table has approximately 130,000 clones, 88% seen once. Sequencing was performed on peripheral blood. All receptors derive from a man in his forties or fifties with acute or convalescent COVID-19. CDR3s include the opening cysteine and the closing phenylalanine or tryptophan. The D gene is left open where the match is weak. For some rows the clone size is stated as once, few or many, or as a class when expanded; others skip it.

>TRBV19|NA|14|TRBJ1-1|NA
CASSSQGGGTEAFF
TGTGCCAGTAGTTCCCAGGGAGGGGGCACTGAAGCTTTCTTT
>TRBV7-2|NA|11|TRBJ2-3|NA
CASGRTDTQYF
TGTGCCAGCGGGAGGACCGATACGCAGTATTTT
>TRBV19|NA|16|TRBJ1-1|NA
CASSIGGGTWNTEAFF
TGTGCCAGTAGTATAGGGGGGGGGACATGGAACACTGAAGCTTTCTTT
>TRBV30|NA|14|TRBJ2-2|NA
CAWRGRDFTGELFF
TGTGCCTGGAGGGGCCGGGACTTCACCGGGGAGCTGTTTTTT
>TRBV5-6|NA|13|TRBJ2-7|NA
CASSWDTTYEQYF
TGTGCCAGCAGCTGGGACACCACCTACGAGCAGTACTTC
>TRBV7-9|NA|15|TRBJ2-7|once
CASSLGAGPVYEQYF
TGTGCCAGCAGCTTAGGCGCAGGGCCTGTCTACGAGCAGTACTTC
>TRBV30|TRBD2|14|TRBJ2-5|NA
CAWSLKAGGETQYF
TGTGCCTGGAGTCTTAAGGCGGGAGGTGAGACCCAGTACTTC
>TRBV6-5|NA|14|TRBJ1-3|NA
CASSVRERRNTIYF
TGTGCCAGCAGCGTCAGGGAAAGGAGAAACACCATATATTTT
>TRBV12-3/TRBV12-4|TRBD1|13|TRBJ1-5|NA
CASRQGLNQPQHF
TGTGCCAGCAGACAGGGGCTCAATCAGCCCCAGCATTTT
>TRBV7-9|TRBD2|14|TRBJ2-5|NA
CASGTSAFQETQYF
TGTGCCAGCGGGACTAGCGCGTTCCAAGAGACCCAGTACTTC
>TRBV5-1|NA|10|TRBJ1-4|few
CASSLQRHSF
TGCGCCAGCAGCTTGCAGAGACACTCTTTT
>TRBV10-3|TRBD1|12|TRBJ2-7|NA
CAISGRDRVRYF
TGTGCCATCAGTGGCCGGGACAGGGTCCGCTACTTC
>TRBV7-2|NA|15|TRBJ1-5|NA
CASSLQSGLNQPQHF
TGTGCCAGCAGCTTACAATCGGGACTTAATCAGCCCCAGCATTTT
>TRBV11-2|NA|16|TRBJ2-1|NA
CASSLRPRVPYNEQFF
TGTGCCAGCAGCTTGCGGCCCCGTGTTCCCTACAATGAGCAGTTCTTC
>TRBV10-3|NA|15|TRBJ1-2|NA
CAISDSRGNSYGYTF
TGTGCCATCAGTGACTCCAGGGGAAATTCCTATGGCTACACCTTC
>TRBV18|NA|14|TRBJ2-7|NA
CASSPGTGPYEQYF
TGTGCCAGCTCACCAGGAACAGGACCCTACGAGCAGTACTTC
>TRBV6-2/TRBV6-3|NA|16|TRBJ1-5|many
CASSFRGVYSNQPQHF
TGTGCCAGCAGTTTCAGGGGAGTCTATAGCAATCAGCCCCAGCATTTT
>TRBV28|NA|11|TRBJ1-1|NA
CATQGNTEAFF
TGTGCCACACAGGGTAACACTGAAGCTTTCTTT
>TRBV13|TRBD2|16|TRBJ2-2|NA
CASSSLAGVFTGELFF
TGTGCCAGCAGCAGCCTGGCGGGAGTTTTCACCGGGGAGCTGTTTTTT
>TRBV4-1|TRBD1|15|TRBJ1-2|NA
CASSQEGQGMFGYTF
TGCGCCAGCAGCCAAGAGGGACAGGGCATGTTTGGCTACACCTTC
>TRBV6-6|TRBD1|15|TRBJ1-5|few
CASSYSTGEDQPQHF
TGTGCCAGCAGTTACTCGACAGGGGAGGATCAGCCCCAGCATTTT
>TRBV7-9|NA|11|TRBJ1-1|NA
CASSPRVGAFF
TGTGCCAGCAGCCCCAGGGTGGGGGCTTTCTTT
>TRBV7-6|TRBD1|18|TRBJ1-5|NA
CASSSSLTGTGIRQPQHF
TGTGCCAGCAGCTCCTCTCTCACCGGGACAGGGATTCGGCAGCCCCAGCATTTT
>TRBV6-5|NA|14|TRBJ2-1|NA
CASSYTQRFNEQFF
TGTGCCAGCAGTTACACTCAGAGGTTCAATGAGCAGTTCTTC
>TRBV18|TRBD1|13|TRBJ2-1|NA
CASSPGTDNEQFF
TGTGCCAGCTCACCAGGGACAGACAATGAGCAGTTCTTC
>TRBV6-5|TRBD1|13|TRBJ2-1|NA
CASSSTGISEQFF
TGTGCCAGCAGTTCGACAGGGATAAGTGAGCAGTTCTTC
>TRBV7-8|NA|17|TRBJ2-2|NA
CASSLLLGRDPTGELFF
TGTGCCAGCAGCTTACTATTGGGGCGGGACCCCACCGGGGAGCTGTTTTTT
>TRBV2|TRBD1|15|TRBJ2-1|NA
CASSVRQQGYNEQFF
TGTGCCAGCAGTGTACGACAACAGGGGTACAATGAGCAGTTCTTC